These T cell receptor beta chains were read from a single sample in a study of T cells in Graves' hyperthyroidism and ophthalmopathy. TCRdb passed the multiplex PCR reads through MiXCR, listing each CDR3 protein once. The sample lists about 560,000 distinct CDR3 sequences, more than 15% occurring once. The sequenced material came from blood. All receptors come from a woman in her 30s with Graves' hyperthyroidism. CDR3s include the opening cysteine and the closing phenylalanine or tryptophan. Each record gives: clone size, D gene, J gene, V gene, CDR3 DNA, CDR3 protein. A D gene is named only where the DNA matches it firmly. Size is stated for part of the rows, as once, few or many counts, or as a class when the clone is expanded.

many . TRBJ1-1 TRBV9 TGTGCCAGCAGCGTCGCGGGACCGCTTCAGAACACTGAAGCTTTCTTT CASSVAGPLQNTEAFF
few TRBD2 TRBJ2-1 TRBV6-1 TGTGCCAGCACTTTGATGGGACTAGTGGATGAGCAGTTCTTC CASTLMGLVDEQFF
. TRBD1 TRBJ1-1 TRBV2 TGTGCCAGCACCTGGGACAGGGGGAACACTGAAGCTTTCTTT CASTWDRGNTEAFF
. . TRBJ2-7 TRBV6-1 TGTGCCGGAGGACGACCGGGACTGCCCGCCTACGAGCAGTACTTC CAGGRPGLPAYEQYF
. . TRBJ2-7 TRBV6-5 TGTGCCAGCAGTTACGGGGGGTCAAGCTCCTACGAGCAGTACTTC CASSYGGSSSYEQYF
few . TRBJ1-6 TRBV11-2 TGTGCCAGCAGCTCAGGCCTCGGAGGGAATTCACCCCTCCACTTT CASSSGLGGNSPLHF
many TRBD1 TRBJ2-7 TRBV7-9 TGTGCCAGCAGCAAAGAGGGACAGAGCTACGAGCAGTACTTC CASSKEGQSYEQYF
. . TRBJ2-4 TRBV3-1 TGTGCCAGCAACCCGGGACTTCCCCCGACCAAAGACATTCAGTACTTC CASNPGLPPTKDIQYF
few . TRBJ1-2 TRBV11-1 TGTGCCAGCAGCTTCCTGGGGGTGTCTGACTATGGCTACACCTTC CASSFLGVSDYGYTF
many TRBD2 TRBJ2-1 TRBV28 TGTGCCAGCAGTTTCTATAGCGGGAGCGGGTCCTACAATGAGCAGTTCTTC CASSFYSGSGSYNEQFF
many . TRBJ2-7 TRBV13 TGTGCCAGCAGCCACACTAGATCCGAGCAGTACTTC CASSHTRSEQYF
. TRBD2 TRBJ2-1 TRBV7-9 TGTGCCAGCAGCGCAAGGACTAGCGGGGATAATGAGCAGTTCTTC CASSARTSGDNEQFF
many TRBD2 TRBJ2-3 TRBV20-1 TGCAGTGCTTCCCGGACTAGCGGGAGTTATGGTACGCAGTATTTT CSASRTSGSYGTQYF
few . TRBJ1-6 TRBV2 TGTGCCAGCATGGTGAGGGGGGAGTATAATTCACCCCTCCACTTT CASMVRGEYNSPLHF
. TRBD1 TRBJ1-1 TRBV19 TGTGCCACCCAACAGGGGGCACGGACTGAAGCTTTCTTT CATQQGARTEAFF
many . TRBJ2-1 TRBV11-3 TGTGCCAGCAGCAGAGACAGGTACAATGAGCAGTTCTTC CASSRDRYNEQFF